This T cell receptor (beta chain) is from a study of blood T cell repertoires in COVID-19. In the study overall: The study drew acute and convalescent COVID-19 samples from the United States, Italy and Spain. Sample material is recorded as cDNA or gDNA derived from T cells, B-cell-depleted T cells, or PBMCs.

Original processing methods: Nucleated cell counts were estimated from reference gene primer amplification. TCRdb's copy holds only in-frame clones and misses some; the assay was immunoSEQ multiplex PCR. That table furnishes V, J and clone size, whereas the DNA furnished D and trimming. The sample has 15,000 to 20,000 clones, approximately 80% seen once. The CDR3 has 20 amino acids. V was clipped by 4 bases and J by 7 bases, with 33 bases between them. The germline CDR1 and CDR2 sequences are SGHRS and YFSETQ. This clone was picked up a small number of times. The origin of this receptor is an elderly man with acute or convalescent COVID-19. The sequenced sample was peripheral blood. The gene calls are TRBV5-1 and TRBJ1-3; a weak D match, TRBD1 (6 bases). Here the CDR3 reads CASSNSGTPRGAYVGNTIYF. DNA of the CDR3: TGCGCCAGCAGCAACTCCGGGACACCGAGGGGAGCCTACGTTGGGAACACCATATATTTT.